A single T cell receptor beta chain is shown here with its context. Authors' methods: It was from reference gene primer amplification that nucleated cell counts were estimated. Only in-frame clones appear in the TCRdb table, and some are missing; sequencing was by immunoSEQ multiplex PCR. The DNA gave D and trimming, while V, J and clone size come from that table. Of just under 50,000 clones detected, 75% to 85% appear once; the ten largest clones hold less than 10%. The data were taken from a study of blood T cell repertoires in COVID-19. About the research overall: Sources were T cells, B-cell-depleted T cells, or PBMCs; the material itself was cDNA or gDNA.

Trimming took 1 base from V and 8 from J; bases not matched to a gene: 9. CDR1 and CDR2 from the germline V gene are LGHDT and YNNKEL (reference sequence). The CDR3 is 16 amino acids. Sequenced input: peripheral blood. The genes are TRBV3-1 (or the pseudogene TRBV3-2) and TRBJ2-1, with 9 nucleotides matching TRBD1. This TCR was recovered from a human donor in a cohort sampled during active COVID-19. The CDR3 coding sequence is TGTGCCAGCAGCCAAGTTCAAGGGACAGGGTCGGATGAGCAGTTCTTC. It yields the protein CASSQVQGTGSDEQFF.